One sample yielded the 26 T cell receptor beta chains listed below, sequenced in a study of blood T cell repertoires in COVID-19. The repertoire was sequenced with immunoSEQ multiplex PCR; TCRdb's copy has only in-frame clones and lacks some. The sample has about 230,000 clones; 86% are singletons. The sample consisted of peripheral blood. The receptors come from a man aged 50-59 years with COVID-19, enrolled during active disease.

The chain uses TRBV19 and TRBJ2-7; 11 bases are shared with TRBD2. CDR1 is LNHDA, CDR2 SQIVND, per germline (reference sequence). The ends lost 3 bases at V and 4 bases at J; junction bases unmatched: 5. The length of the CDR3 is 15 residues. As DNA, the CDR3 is TGTGCCAGTAGTATTAGTACTAGCGGGAGTTACGAGCAGTACTTC. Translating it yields CASSISTSGSYEQYF. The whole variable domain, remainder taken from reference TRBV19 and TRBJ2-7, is DGGITQSPKYLFRKEGQNVTLSCEQNLNHDAMYWYRQDPGQGLRLIYYSQIVNDFQKGDIAEGYSVSREKKESFPLTVTSAQKNPTAFYLCASSISTSGSYEQYFGPGTRLTVT.

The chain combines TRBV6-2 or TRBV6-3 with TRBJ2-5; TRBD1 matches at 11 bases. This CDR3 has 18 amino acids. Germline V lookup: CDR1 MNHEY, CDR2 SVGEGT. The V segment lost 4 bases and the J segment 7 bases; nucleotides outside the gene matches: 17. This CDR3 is CASSSLPGQGGPGRTQYF. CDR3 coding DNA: TGTGCCAGCAGTTCCCTCCCGGGACAGGGGGGCCCCGGCCGGACCCAGTACTTC.

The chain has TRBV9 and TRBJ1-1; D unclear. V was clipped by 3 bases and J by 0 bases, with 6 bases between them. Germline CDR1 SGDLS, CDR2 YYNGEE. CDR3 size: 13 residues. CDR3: CASSGHLNTEAFF. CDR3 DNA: TGTGCCAGCAGCGGACATTTGAACACTGAAGCTTTCTTT.

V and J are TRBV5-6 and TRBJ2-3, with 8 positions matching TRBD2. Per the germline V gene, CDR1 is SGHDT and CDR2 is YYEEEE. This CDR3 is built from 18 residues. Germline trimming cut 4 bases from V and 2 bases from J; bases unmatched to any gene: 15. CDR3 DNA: TGTGCCAGCAGCCTTCTAGAGGGCGGGGGGAGGACCACAGATACGCAGTATTTT. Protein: CASSLLEGGGRTTDTQYF.

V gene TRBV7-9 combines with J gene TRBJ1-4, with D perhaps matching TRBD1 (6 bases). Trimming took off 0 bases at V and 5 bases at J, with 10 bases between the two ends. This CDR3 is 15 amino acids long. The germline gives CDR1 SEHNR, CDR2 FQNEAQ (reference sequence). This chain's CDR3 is CASSLAGAVNEKLFF. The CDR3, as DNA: TGTGCCAGCAGCTTAGCGGGGGCGGTCAATGAAAAACTGTTTTTT.

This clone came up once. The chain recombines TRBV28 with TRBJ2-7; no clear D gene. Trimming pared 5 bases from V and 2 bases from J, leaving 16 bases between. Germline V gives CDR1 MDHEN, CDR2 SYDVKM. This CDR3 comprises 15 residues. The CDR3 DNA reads TGTGCCAGCAGTACCCGACTCCCCACCCCCTACGAGCAGTACTTC. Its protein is CASSTRLPTPYEQYF.

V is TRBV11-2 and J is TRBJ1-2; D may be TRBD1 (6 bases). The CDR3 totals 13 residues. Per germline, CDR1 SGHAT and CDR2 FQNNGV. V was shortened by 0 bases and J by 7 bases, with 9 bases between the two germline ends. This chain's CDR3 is CASSLEGAIGYTF. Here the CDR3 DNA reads TGTGCCAGCAGCTTAGAGGGGGCAATTGGCTACACCTTC.

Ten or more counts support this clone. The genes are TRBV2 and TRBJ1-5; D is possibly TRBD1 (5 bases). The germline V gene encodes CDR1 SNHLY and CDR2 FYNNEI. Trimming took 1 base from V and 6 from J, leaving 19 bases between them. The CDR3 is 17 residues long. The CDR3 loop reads CASSEGGHGRLGQPQHF. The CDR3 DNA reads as TGTGCCAGCAGTGAAGGAGGACATGGAAGGTTGGGTCAGCCCCAGCATTTT. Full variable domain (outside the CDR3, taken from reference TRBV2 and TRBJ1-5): EPEVTQTPSHQVTQMGQEVILRCVPISNHLYFYWYRQILGQKVEFLVSFYNNEISEKSEIFDDQFSVERPDGSNFTLKIRSTKLEDSAMYFCASSEGGHGRLGQPQHFGDGTRLSIL.

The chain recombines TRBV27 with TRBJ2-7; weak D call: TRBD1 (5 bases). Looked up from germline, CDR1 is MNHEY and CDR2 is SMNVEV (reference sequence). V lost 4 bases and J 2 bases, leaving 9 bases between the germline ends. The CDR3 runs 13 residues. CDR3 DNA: TGTGCCAGCAGTTATCAGGGCGCCTACGAGCAGTACTTC. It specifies CASSYQGAYEQYF.

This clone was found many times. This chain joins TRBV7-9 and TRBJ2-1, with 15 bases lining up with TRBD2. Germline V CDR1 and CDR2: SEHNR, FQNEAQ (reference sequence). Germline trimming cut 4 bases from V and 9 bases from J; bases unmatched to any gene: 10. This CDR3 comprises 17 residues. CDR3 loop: CASSSPPGLAGGGEQFF. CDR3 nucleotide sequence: TGTGCCAGCAGCTCCCCCCCGGGACTAGCGGGAGGTGGTGAGCAGTTCTTC.

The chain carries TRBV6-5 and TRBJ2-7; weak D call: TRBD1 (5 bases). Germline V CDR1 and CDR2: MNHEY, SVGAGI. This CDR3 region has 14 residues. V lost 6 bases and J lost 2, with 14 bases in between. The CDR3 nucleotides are TGTGCCAGCAGCGTAGGGGCCCTTCCCTACGAGCAGTACTTC. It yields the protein CASSVGALPYEQYF.

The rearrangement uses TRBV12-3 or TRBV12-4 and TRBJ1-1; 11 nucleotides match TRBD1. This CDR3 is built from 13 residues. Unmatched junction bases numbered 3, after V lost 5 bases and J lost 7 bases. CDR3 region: CASSPGTGGEAFF. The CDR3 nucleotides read TGTGCCAGCAGTCCCGGGACAGGGGGTGAAGCTTTCTTT.

The CDR3 DNA reads as TGTGCCAGCAGCTTGACAGGTAGCTCTGGAAACACCATATATTTT. Translated, it gives CASSLTGSSGNTIYF. This rearrangement joins TRBV5-8 to TRBJ1-3; possibly TRBD1 for D (5 bases). V was cut by 1 base and J by 0 bases, with 8 bases left in between. Germline V gene lookup returns CDR1 SGHTS and CDR2 YDEGEE. The CDR3 length is 15 residues.

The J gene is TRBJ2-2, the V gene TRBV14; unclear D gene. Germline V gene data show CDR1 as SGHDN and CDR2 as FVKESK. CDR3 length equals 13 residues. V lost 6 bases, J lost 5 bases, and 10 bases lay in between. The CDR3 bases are TGTGCCAGCAGAACCTACAGAACCGGGGAGCTGTTTTTT. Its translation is CASRTYRTGELFF.

In DNA form, the CDR3 reads TGTGCCAGCAGTTTAGCCTTCAGCTCCTACGAGCAGTACTTC. Protein product: CASSLAFSSYEQYF. The rearrangement links TRBV27 to TRBJ2-7; D is uncertain. This CDR3 is built from 14 residues. V lost 2 bases and J 0 bases, leaving 8 bases between the germline ends. Germline CDR1 MNHEY, CDR2 SMNVEV (reference sequence).

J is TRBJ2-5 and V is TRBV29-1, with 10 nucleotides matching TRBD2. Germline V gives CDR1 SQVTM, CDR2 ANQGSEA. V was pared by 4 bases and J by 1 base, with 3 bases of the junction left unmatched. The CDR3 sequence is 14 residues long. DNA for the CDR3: TGCAGCGTTGGACTAGCGGGTAGCCAAGAGACCCAGTACTTC. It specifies CSVGLAGSQETQYF.

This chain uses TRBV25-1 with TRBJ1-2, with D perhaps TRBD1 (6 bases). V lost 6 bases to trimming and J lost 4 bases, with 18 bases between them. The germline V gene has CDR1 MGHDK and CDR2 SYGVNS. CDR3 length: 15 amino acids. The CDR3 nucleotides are TGTGCCAGCAGAAGCAACGGGGACATCCTCTATGGCTACACCTTC. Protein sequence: CASRSNGDILYGYTF.

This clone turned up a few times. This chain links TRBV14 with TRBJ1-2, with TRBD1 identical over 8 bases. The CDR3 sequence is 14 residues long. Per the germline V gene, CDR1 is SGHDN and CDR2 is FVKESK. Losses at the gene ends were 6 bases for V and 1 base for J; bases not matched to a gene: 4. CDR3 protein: CASSRDRGNYGYTF. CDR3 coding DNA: TGTGCCAGCAGTCGTGACAGGGGTAACTATGGCTACACCTTC.

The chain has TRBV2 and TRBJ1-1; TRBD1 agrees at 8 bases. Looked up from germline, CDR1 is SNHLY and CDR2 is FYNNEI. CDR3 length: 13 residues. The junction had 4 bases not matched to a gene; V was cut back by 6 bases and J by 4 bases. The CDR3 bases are TGTGCCAGCAGGGACAGGGTAGGCACTGAAGCTTTCTTT. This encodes CASRDRVGTEAFF. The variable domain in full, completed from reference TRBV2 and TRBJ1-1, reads EPEVTQTPSHQVTQMGQEVILRCVPISNHLYFYWYRQILGQKVEFLVSFYNNEISEKSEIFDDQFSVERPDGSNFTLKIRSTKLEDSAMYFCASRDRVGTEAFFGQGTRLTVV.

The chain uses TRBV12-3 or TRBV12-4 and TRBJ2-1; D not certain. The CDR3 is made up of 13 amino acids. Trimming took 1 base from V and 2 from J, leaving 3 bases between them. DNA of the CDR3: TGTGCCAGCAGTTTAGGAGCCTACAATGAGCAGTTCTTC. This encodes CASSLGAYNEQFF.

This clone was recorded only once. CDR3 DNA sequence: TGTGCCAGCAGCTTAACCCAGGACAATGAGCAGTTCTTC. Its translation is CASSLTQDNEQFF. The chain links TRBV7-3 to TRBJ2-1; D ambiguous. This CDR3 has 13 amino acids. Trimming cost V 0 bases and J 5 bases, with 5 bases left between them. The germline CDR1 and CDR2 sequences are SGHTA and FQGTGA.

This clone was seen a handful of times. The CDR3: CASSRSGLGTEAFF. DNA for the CDR3: TGTGCCAGCAGTCGATCAGGGTTGGGCACTGAAGCTTTCTTT. V usage is TRBV28 and J usage is TRBJ1-1, with D possibly TRBD1 on 5 matching bases. The CDR3 has 14 residues. The germline V and J ends were trimmed by 5 bases and 4 bases, with 14 bases remaining between them. Germline-derived CDR1 and CDR2 are MDHEN and SYDVKM.

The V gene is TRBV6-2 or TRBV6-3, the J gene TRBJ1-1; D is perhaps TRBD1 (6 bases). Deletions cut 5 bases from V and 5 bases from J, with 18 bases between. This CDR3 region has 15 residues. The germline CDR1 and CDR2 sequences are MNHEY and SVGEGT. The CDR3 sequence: CASSSRRGATTEAFF. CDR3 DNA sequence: TGTGCCAGCAGTAGTAGACGGGGGGCAACAACTGAAGCTTTCTTT.

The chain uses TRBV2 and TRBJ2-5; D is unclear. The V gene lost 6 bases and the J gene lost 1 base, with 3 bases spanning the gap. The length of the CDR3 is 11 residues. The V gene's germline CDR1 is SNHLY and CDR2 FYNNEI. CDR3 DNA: TGTGCCAGCAGCTTCCAAGAGACCCAGTACTTC. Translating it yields CASSFQETQYF.

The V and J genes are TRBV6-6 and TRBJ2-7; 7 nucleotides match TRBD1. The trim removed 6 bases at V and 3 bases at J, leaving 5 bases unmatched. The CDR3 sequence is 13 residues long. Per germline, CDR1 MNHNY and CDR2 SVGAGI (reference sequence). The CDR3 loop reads CASRVTGFYEQYF. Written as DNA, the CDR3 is TGTGCCAGCAGAGTGACAGGGTTCTACGAGCAGTACTTC.

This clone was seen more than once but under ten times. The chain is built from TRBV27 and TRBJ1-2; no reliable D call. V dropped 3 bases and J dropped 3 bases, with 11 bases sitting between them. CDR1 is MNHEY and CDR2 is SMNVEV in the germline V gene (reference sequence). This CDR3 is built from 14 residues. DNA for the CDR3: TGTGCCAGCAGTTTTACGGGGTTGGACTATGGCTACACCTTC. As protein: CASSFTGLDYGYTF.